A selection of T cell receptor beta chains follows, all from one sample in a study of shared clonotypes between healthy human individuals. Sequenced by immunoSEQ multiplex PCR; TCRdb stores in-frame clones only, minus some. The data hold about 700,000 clones, with just over 90% observed a single time. Sequenced input: naive CD8+ T cells sorted from blood. The source is a man aged 30-40 years in good health. Each CDR3 is given with its conserved first and last residue. The D gene is left open where the match is weak. Where a row states a size, it is once, few, many or the class of an expanded clone; other rows omit it.

>TRBV5-4|.|TRBJ2-7|TRBD2
TGTGCCAGCAGCTTGTCTAGTAGCGGGACCGACTACGAGCAGTACTTC
CASSLSSSGTDYEQYF
>TRBV11-2|.|TRBJ2-5|TRBD1
TGTGCCAGCAGCCAGTGGGACAGGCGGGAGACCCAGTACTTC
CASSQWDRRETQYF
>TRBV6-5|.|TRBJ2-2|.
TGTGCCAGCAGTTACTCGGCTAGCAACGGGGAGCTGTTTTTT
CASSYSASNGELFF
>TRBV7-9|.|TRBJ2-1|TRBD2
TGTGCCAGCAGCCCGAGCGGGAGATTAAACAATGAGCAGTTCTTC
CASSPSGRLNNEQFF
>TRBV29-1|.|TRBJ1-1|.
TGCAGCGTTTTCCGCTTAACCAGGAACACTGAAGCTTTCTTT
CSVFRLTRNTEAFF
>TRBV25-1|.|TRBJ2-1|TRBD2
TGTGCCAGCAGTGTTCTTAGGACTAGTCCTGATGAGCAGTTCTTC
CASSVLRTSPDEQFF
>TRBV25-1|.|TRBJ2-7|TRBD2
TGTGCCAGCAGTGGCACTAGCGGGAGTTGGTACGAGCAGTACTTC
CASSGTSGSWYEQYF
>TRBV11-2|once|TRBJ2-1|.
TGTGCCAGCAGCTTAGGTAAACACAATGAGCAGTTCTTC
CASSLGKHNEQFF
>TRBV30|.|TRBJ2-6|.
TGTGCCTCCCCCGGGTGGGACACCCGTGGGGCCAACGTCCTGACTTTC
CASPGWDTRGANVLTF
>TRBV13|.|TRBJ1-1|.
TGTGCCAGCAGCTTAGAGGCTGAAGCTTTCTTT
CASSLEAEAFF
>TRBV27|.|TRBJ2-1|.
TGTGCCAGCAGTCCCCTCGAGGTCTCCTACAATGAGCAGTTCTTC
CASSPLEVSYNEQFF